These T cell receptor beta chains were read from a single sample in a study of cytomegalovirus exposure and HLA in healthy donors. The table came from immunoSEQ multiplex PCR; TCRdb's copy has only in-frame clones and leaves some out. This sample lists about 200,000 clones; its ten largest clones have around 0.74%. Sequenced input: PBMCs. The receptors originated from a boy between 5 and 17 years old in good health and CMV-seronegative. Each CDR3 is given with its conserved first and last residue.

j_gene | v_gene | CDR3aa
TRBJ2-3 | TRBV11-2 | CASSLVRGAMDTQYF
TRBJ2-3 | TRBV7-2 | CASSPRGTSGGTDTQYF
TRBJ2-7 | TRBV6-6 | CASSYAPTGPGVGWYF
TRBJ2-3 | TRBV9 | CASSSAGGDTQYF
TRBJ1-1 | TRBV4-2 | CASSREAEAFF
TRBJ1-2 | TRBV9 | CASSETEGANLTNYGYTF
TRBJ2-3 | TRBV30 | CAWSVGDRSTDTQYF
TRBJ1-2 | TRBV19 | CASSTRDRGGYTF
TRBJ1-1 | TRBV9 | CASSLVGGGTEAFF
TRBJ2-3 | TRBV2 | CASKRQLEGTDTQYF
TRBJ1-2 | TRBV6-5 | CASSYRNRGLNYGYTF
TRBJ2-5 | TRBV20-1 | CSARDIPTQYF
TRBJ1-5 | TRBV7-8 | CASSLGSLRSLYSNQPQHF
TRBJ2-7 | TRBV9 | CASSETPGLPSEQYF
TRBJ2-3 | TRBV5-1 | CASSLAPGGADTQYF
TRBJ2-1 | TRBV27 | CASRRTGSHEQFF
TRBJ2-5 | TRBV9 | CAGSAPPEETQYF
TRBJ1-1 | TRBV5-1 | CASSLSTGDRVGTEAFF
TRBJ1-5 | TRBV19 | CASSLGGAAQHF
TRBJ1-1 | TRBV14 | CASSPVSGGTEAFF
- | TRBV4-3 | CASSQEDRGLYEQYF
TRBJ2-1 | TRBV7-2 | CASSLVGRNEQFF
TRBJ2-7 | TRBV4-3 | CASSQDTGGLYEQYF
TRBJ2-5 | TRBV2 | CASLGREETQYF
TRBJ1-1 | TRBV6-5 | CASSYSNGDTEAFF
- | TRBV5-6 | CASSLRGIRYEQYF
TRBJ1-1 | TRBV19 | CASVKQSNTEAFF
TRBJ2-1 | TRBV11-2 | CASSLAPTGRWNEQFF
TRBJ2-7 | TRBV19 | CASAAASGAYYEQYF
TRBJ2-5 | TRBV6-6 | CASKATGGEETQYF
TRBJ1-2 | TRBV5-4 | CASSSVDRVGGYTF
TRBJ1-1 | TRBV27 | CASQAGTGATWTEAFF
TRBJ1-6 | TRBV6-5 | CASSYEAGVGSPLHF
- | TRBV5-1 | CASSLVSGGLLEQYF
- | TRBV2 | CASSEAFAPSYEQYF